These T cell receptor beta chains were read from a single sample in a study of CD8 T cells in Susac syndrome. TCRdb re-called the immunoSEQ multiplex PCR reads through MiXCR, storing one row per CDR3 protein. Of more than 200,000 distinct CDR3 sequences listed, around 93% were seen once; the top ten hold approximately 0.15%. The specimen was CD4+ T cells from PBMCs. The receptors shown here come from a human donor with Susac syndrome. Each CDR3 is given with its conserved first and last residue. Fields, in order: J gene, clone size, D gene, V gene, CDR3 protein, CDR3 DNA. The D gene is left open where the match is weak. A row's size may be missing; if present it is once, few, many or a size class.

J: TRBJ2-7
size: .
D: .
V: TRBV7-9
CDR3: CASSLVPGLPGGEQYF
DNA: TGTGCCAGCAGCTTAGTCCCGGGCCTTCCTGGGGGCGAGCAGTACTTC

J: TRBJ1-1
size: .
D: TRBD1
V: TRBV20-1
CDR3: CSAREYQGAYGEAFF
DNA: TGCAGTGCTAGAGAGTACCAGGGGGCTTATGGTGAAGCTTTCTTT

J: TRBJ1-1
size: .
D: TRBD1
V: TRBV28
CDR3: CASISSGGEGTEAFF
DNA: TGTGCCAGCATCTCCTCAGGGGGCGAGGGCACTGAAGCTTTCTTT

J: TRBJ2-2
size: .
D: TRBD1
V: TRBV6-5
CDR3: CASSRGQGRLFF
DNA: TGTGCCAGCAGCCGCGGACAGGGGAGGCTGTTTTTT

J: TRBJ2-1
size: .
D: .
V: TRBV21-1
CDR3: CASSKAVFRPPSYNEQFF
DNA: TGTGCCAGCAGCAAAGCAGTATTCAGACCCCCCTCCTACAATGAGCAGTTCTTC

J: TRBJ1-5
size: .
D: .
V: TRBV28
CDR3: CASSLRQFNQPQHF
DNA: TGTGCCAGCAGTTTACGACAGTTCAATCAGCCCCAGCATTTT

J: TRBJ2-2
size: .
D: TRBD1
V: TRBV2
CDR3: CASGQENTRELFF
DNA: TGTGCCTCAGGACAGGAAAACACCCGGGAGCTGTTTTTT

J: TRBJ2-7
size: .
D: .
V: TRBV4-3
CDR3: CASSQTGVAGEQYF
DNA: TGCGCCAGCAGCCAGACAGGCGTAGCGGGCGAGCAGTACTTC

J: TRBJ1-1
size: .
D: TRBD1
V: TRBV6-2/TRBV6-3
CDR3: CASSSDREATEAFF
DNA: TGTGCCAGCAGTTCTGACAGGGAGGCCACTGAAGCTTTCTTT

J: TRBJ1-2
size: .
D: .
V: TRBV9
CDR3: CASSPAPGDYGYTF
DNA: TGTGCCAGCAGCCCCGCGCCAGGGGACTATGGCTACACCTTC

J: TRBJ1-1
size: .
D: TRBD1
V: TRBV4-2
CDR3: CASSQGGTANTEAFF
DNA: TGTGCCAGCAGCCAAGGAGGGACAGCGAACACTGAAGCTTTCTTT

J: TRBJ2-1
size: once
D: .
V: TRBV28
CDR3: CASYTQTGYNEQFF
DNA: TGTGCCAGCTATACCCAGACAGGCTACAATGAGCAGTTCTTC

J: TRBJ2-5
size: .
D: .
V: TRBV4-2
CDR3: CASSQDQGAGETQYF
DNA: TGTGCCAGCAGCCAAGATCAAGGGGCCGGGGAGACCCAGTACTTC

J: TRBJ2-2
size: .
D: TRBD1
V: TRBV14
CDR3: CASSRGRQGNTGELFF
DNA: TGTGCCAGCAGCCGAGGTCGACAGGGGAACACCGGGGAGCTGTTTTTT

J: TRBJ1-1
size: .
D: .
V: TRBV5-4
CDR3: CASSFGDITPNTEAFF
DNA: TGTGCCAGCAGCTTTGGGGACATCACCCCGAACACTGAAGCTTTCTTT

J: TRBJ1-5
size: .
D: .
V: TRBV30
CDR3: CAWREKSNQPQHF
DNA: TGTGCCTGGCGGGAGAAAAGCAATCAGCCCCAGCATTTT

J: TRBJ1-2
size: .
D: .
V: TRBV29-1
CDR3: CSDTDGYTF
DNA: TGCAGCGACACAGATGGCTACACCTTC

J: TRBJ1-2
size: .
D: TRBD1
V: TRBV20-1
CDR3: CSASSGQGDYGYTF
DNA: TGCAGTGCTAGCTCAGGACAGGGAGACTATGGCTACACCTTC

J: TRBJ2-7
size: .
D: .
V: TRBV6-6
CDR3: CASSYRSSPEQYF
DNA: TGTGCCAGCAGTTATCGATCCTCCCCCGAGCAGTACTTC

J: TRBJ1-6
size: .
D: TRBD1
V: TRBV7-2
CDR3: CASSPRVTGKGSPLHF
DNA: TGTGCCAGCAGCCCCCGCGTGACAGGGAAGGGTTCACCCCTCCACTTT

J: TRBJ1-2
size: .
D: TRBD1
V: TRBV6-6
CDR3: CASTTGIDYGYTF
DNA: TGTGCCAGCACGACAGGGATTGACTATGGCTACACCTTC

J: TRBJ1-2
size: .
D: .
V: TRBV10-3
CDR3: CAISAGVRGNYGYTF
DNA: TGTGCCATCAGTGCAGGGGTAAGAGGCAACTATGGCTACACCTTC

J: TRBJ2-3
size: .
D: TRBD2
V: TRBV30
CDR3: CAWSPGPGLVGMDTQYF
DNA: TGTGCCTGGAGTCCAGGGCCGGGACTAGTGGGGATGGATACGCAGTATTTT

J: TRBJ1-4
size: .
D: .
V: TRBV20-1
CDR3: CSARAGGGEKLFF
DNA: TGCAGTGCTAGAGCAGGAGGGGGAGAAAAACTGTTTTTT

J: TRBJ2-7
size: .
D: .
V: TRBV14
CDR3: CASSQEAGHNSYEQYF
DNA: TGTGCCAGCAGCCAAGAAGCGGGCCACAACTCCTACGAGCAGTACTTC

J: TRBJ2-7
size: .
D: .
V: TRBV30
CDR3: CAWSRQNEQYF
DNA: TGTGCCTGGAGTAGGCAAAACGAGCAGTACTTC

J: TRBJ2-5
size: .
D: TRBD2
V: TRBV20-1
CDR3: CSTKRGGETQYF
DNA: TGCAGTACGAAGCGGGGTGGGGAGACCCAGTACTTC

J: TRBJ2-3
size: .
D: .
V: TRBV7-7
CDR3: CASSLRPGSSTDTQYF
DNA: TGTGCTAGCAGCTTAAGACCCGGCTCCAGCACAGATACGCAGTATTTT

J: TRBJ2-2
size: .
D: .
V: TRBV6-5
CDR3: CASAPRGRNTGELFF
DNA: TGTGCCAGCGCCCCCAGGGGTAGGAACACCGGGGAGCTGTTTTTT

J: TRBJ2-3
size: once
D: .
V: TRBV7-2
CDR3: CASSLNPLSTDTQYF
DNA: TGTGCCAGCAGCTTAAACCCTCTGAGCACAGATACGCAGTATTTT